The clone carrying this T cell receptor (beta chain) was picked up many times. Its antigen is not identified. This sample was taken from a study of human T cells and chemical hapten exposure. The wider study: Sensitization used 2% DPC on around 2 cm by around 2 cm upper inner arm skin. Slight volume differences across pooled libraries mainly accounted for varying per-sample TCR yields. Overall study findings and caveats: TCRs above 1 in 1000 frequency stayed constant with DPC sensitization.

Per the original data handling: Counts of TCRs in each sample centred on a median of around 92,000 and extended from around 25,000 to 690,000. TCRdb itself ran the RACE reads through MiXCR, one entry per CDR3 protein. The V and J calls reflect TCRdb's pipeline rather than the authors' work. The table has about 85,000 distinct CDR3 sequences, approximately 10% seen once. Trimming removed 2 bases from V and 4 bases from J; junction bases left unmatched: 7. The CDR3 has 15 amino acids. The germline CDR1 and CDR2 sequences are SGHTA and FQGNSA. The time point was: patch test 2, 6 weeks after DPC sensitization. Treatment defined: therapeutic diphenylcyclopropenone sensitization with weekly scalp DPC.

J is TRBJ1-2 and V is TRBV7-2; 7 bases match TRBD1. The input for sequencing was whole blood, taken in connection with sensitization to the hapten diphenylcyclopropenone (DPC). The receptor was derived from a man between 18 and 29 years old with alopecia areata. Some clones in this sample may be carry-over from other donors' samples. The CDR3 loop is CASSLLNRGGYGYTF. Written as DNA, the CDR3 is TGTGCCAGCAGCTTATTGAACAGGGGTGGCTATGGCTACACCTTC.